These T cell receptor beta chains were read from a single sample in a study of T cells in Graves' hyperthyroidism and ophthalmopathy. One entry per CDR3 protein, called by TCRdb with MiXCR from the multiplex PCR reads. The repertoire has 490,000 or so distinct CDR3 sequences, approximately 23% of them found once; the top ten carry about 53%. The specimen was blood. All receptors derive from a woman in her seventies with Graves' ophthalmopathy. Each CDR3 is given without its conserved first and last residue.

v_gene	len	j_gene	CDR3aa
TRBV11-2	11	TRBJ2-3	ASSLVASDTQY
TRBV19	15	TRBJ2-3	ASSLVSGSAVTDTQY
TRBV12-3/TRBV12-4	14	TRBJ2-3	ASSSLGLGSTDTQY
TRBV19	11	TRBJ2-1	ASSRQQGLKQF
TRBV5-1	13	TRBJ1-1	ASTETGTPNTEAF
TRBV12-3/TRBV12-4	10	TRBJ1-2	ASSWTGRGYT
TRBV7-3	13	TRBJ2-7	ASSLMGQGPYEQY
TRBV7-9	15	TRBJ2-3	ASSLSRGGDYTDTQY
TRBV20-1	12	TRBJ2-4	SARGRGLENIQY
TRBV9	14	TRBJ2-5	ASSRSGTGSGETQY
TRBV12-3/TRBV12-4	12	TRBJ1-1	ASSSPRGRIEAF
TRBV12-3/TRBV12-4	12	TRBJ1-5	ASSSTVSNQPQH
TRBV27	11	TRBJ2-7	ASGGTGVLEQY
TRBV5-1	12	TRBJ2-5	ASSFGRPGETQY
TRBV7-2	12	TRBJ2-2	ASSPGLVVGELF
TRBV2	13	TRBJ1-5	ASSENVRGGQPQH
TRBV3-1	16	TRBJ2-3	ASSQQLAGGLSTDTQY
TRBV30	13	TRBJ2-2	AWSVQGIATGELF
TRBV3-1	14	TRBJ2-3	ASSQATSGSTDTQY
TRBV2	12	TRBJ2-1	ASSTGTGHNEQF
TRBV5-1	13	TRBJ1-6	ASSLTGMLGSPLH
TRBV2	11	TRBJ2-7	ASGRQVYYEQY
TRBV9	13	TRBJ1-5	ASSVGGGGDQPQH